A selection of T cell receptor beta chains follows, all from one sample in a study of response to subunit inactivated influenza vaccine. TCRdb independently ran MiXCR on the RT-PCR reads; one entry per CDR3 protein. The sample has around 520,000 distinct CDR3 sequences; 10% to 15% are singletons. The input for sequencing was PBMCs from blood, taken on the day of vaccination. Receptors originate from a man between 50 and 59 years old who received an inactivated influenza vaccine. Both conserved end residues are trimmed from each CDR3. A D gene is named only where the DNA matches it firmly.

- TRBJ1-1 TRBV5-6 ASSLYTQGPAF
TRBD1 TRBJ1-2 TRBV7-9 ASSLVSAGGGYT
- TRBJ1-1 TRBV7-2 ASSLDGSWGRAF
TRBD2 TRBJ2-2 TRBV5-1 ASSLGFSGMIGELF
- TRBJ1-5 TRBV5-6 ASSLGNMPGNQPQH
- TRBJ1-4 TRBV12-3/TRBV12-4 ASSFGTVSEKLF
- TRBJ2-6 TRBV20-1 SARALPANVLT
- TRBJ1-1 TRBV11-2 ASSLDRRLVTGRMNTEAF
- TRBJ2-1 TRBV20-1 SVRPGVPSSYNEQF
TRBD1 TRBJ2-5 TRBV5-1 ASSRNRGQETQY
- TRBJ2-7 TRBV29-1 SVAGQRNSYEQY
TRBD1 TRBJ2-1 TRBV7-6 ASSTDRQTYNEQF
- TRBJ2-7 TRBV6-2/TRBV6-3 ASSYSPWDNSYEQY
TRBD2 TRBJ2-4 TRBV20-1 SAFPSGSGDIQY
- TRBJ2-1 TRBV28 ASTEGNRYNEQF
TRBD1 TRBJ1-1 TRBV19 ASSMPGQAYTEAF
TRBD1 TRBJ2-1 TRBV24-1 ATSVLGPGQGYGEQF
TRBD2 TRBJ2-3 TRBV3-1 ASSGTLAGTTDTQY
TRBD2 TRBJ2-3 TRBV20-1 SAQPGRETETQY
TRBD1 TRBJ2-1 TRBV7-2 ASSSQTGYYNEQF
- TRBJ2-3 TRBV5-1 ASSSWGDPTDTQY
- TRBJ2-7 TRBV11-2 ASSNHIGEQY
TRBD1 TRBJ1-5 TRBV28 ASSLYLWRQGHQPQH
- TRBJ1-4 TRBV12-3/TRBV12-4 ASSPEGENEKLF
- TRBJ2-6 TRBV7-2 ASSFHQGSSGANVLT
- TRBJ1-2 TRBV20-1 SARQGHNNYGYT